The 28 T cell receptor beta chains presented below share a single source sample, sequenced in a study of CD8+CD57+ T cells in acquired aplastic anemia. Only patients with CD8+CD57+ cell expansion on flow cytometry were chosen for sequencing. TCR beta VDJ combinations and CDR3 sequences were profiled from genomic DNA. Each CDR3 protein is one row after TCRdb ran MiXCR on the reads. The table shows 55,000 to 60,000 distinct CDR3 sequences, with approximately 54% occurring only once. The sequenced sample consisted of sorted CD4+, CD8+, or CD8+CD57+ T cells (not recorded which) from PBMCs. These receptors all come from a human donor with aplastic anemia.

The CDR3 coding sequence is TGCAGCGTTGAAGCATTCCGTGGTTGGAACAATGAGCAGTTCTTC. This sequence encodes CSVEAFRGWNNEQFF. The rearrangement joins TRBV29-1 to TRBJ2-1; D remains ambiguous. This CDR3 spans 15 amino acids. The germline CDR1 and CDR2 sequences are SQVTM and ANQGSEA. V was shortened by 1 base and J by 5 bases, with 15 bases between the two germline ends.

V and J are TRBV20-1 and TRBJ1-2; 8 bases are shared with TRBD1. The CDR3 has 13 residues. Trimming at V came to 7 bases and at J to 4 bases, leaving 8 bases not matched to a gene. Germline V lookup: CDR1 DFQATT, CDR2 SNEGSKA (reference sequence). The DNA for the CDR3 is TGCAGTGTCAGGCTTGGACAGGGCTATGGCTACACCTTC. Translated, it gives CSVRLGQGYGYTF.

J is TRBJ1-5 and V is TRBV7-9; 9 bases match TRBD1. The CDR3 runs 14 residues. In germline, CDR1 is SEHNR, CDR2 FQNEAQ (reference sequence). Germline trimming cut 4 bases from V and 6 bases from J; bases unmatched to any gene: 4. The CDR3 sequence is CASSWGTGSQPQHF. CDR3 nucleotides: TGTGCCAGCAGCTGGGGGACAGGGTCTCAGCCCCAGCATTTT.

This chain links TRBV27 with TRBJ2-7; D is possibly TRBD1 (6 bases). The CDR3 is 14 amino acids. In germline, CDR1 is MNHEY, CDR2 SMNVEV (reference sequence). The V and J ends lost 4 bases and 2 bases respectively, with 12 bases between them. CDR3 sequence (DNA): TGTGCCAGCAGTTACCACAGGGAAACCTACGAGCAGTACTTC. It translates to CASSYHRETYEQYF.

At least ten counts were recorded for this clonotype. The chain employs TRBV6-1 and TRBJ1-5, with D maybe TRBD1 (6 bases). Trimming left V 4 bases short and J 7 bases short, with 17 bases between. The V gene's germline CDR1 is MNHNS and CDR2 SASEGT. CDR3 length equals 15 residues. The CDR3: CASSAGATGGQPQHF. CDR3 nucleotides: TGTGCCAGCAGTGCCGGAGCGACAGGTGGACAGCCCCAGCATTTT.

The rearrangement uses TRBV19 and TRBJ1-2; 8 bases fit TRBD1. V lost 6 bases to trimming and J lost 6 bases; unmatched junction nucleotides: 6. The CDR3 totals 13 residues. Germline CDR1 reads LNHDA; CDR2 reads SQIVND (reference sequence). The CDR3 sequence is CASRTSGQDGYTF. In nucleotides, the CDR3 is TGTGCCAGTAGAACGTCGGGACAGGATGGCTACACCTTC.

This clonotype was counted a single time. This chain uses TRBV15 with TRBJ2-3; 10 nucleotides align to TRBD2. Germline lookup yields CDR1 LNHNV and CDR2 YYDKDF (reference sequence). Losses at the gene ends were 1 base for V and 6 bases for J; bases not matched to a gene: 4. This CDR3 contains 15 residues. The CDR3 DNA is TGTGCCACCAGCAGAGCGACTAGCGGGTGGGATACGCAGTATTTT. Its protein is CATSRATSGWDTQYF.

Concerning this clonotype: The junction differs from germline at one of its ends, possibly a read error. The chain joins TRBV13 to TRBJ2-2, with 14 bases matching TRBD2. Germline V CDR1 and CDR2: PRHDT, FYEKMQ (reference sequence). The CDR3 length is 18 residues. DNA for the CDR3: TGTGCCAGCAGCCTTGGACTAGCGGGGGGTACATTCACCGAGGAGCTGTTTTTT. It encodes CASSLGLAGGTFTEELFF. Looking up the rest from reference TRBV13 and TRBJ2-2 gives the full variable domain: AAGVIQSPRHLIKEKRETATLKCYPIPRHDTVYWYQQGPGQDPQFLISFYEKMQSDKGSIPDRFSAQQFSDYHSELNMSSLELGDSALYFCASSLGLAGGTFTEELFFGEGSRLTVL.

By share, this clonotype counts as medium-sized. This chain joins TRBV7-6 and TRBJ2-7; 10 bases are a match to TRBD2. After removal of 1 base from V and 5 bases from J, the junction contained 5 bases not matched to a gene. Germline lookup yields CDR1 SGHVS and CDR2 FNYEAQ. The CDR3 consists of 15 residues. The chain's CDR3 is CASSLGAGGLDEQYF. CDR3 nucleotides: TGTGCCAGCAGCTTAGGAGCGGGGGGGCTCGACGAGCAGTACTTC.

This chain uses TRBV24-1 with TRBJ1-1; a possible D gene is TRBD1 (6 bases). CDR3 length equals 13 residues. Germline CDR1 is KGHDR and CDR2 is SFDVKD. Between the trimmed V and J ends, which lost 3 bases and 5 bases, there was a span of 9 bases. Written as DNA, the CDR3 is TGTGCCACCAGTGATCTACAGGGTACTGAAGCTTTCTTT. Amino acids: CATSDLQGTEAFF.

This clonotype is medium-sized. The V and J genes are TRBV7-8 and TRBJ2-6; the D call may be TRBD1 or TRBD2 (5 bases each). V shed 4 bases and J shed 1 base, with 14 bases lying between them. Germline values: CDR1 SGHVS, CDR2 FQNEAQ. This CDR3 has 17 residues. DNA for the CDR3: TGTGCCAGCAGCTATACAGGCGAGGGGTCTGGGGCCAACGTCCTGACTTTC. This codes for CASSYTGEGSGANVLTF. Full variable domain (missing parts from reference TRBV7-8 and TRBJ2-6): GAGVSQSPRYKVAKRGQDVALRCDPISGHVSLFWYQQALGQGPEFLTYFQNEAQLDKSGLPSDRFFAERPEGSVSTLKIQRTQQEDSAVYLCASSYTGEGSGANVLTFGAGSRLTVL.

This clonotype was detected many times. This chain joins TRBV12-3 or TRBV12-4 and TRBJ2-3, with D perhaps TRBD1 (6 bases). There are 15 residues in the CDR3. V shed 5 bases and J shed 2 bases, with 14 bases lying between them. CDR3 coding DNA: TGTGCCAGCAGTCTAGAGCACAGGGCCACAGATACGCAGTATTTT. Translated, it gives CASSLEHRATDTQYF.

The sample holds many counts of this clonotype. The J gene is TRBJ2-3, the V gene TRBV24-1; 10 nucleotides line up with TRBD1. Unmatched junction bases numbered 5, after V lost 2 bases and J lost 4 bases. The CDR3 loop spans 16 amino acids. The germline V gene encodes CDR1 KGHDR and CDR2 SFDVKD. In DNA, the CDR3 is TGTGCCACCAGTGATTCCGGGACAGGGGTCCCAGATACGCAGTATTTT. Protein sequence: CATSDSGTGVPDTQYF.

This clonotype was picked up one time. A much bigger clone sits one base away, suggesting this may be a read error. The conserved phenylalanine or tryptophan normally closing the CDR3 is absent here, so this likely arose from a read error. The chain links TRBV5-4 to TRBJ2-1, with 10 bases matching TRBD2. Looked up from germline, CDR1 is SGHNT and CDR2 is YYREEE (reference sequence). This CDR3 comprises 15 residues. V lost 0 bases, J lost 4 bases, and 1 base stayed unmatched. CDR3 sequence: CASSLGSGGYNEQFL. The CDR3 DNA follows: TGTGCCAGCAGCTTGGGTAGCGGGGGGTACAATGAGCAGTTCCTC.

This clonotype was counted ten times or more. The CDR3: CASSPGEYPSTDTQYF. The CDR3 DNA follows: TGTGCCAGCAGTCCCGGCGAGTATCCGAGCACAGATACGCAGTATTTT. This chain links TRBV12-3 or TRBV12-4 with TRBJ2-3, with no clear D. V was cut by 5 bases and J by 0 bases, with 15 bases left in between. The CDR3 sequence is 16 residues long.

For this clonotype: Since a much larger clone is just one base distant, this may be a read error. In DNA form, the CDR3 reads TGCGCCAGCAGCCCCCTGGTCCCTGTTGAGGACGCCAAGGACACCGGGGGGCTGTTTTTT. Translated: CASSPLVPVEDAKDTGGLFF. The chain has TRBV4-1 and TRBJ2-2, with D maybe TRBD2 (6 bases). The CDR3 runs 20 residues. Germline loops: CDR1 MGHRA, CDR2 YSYEKL.

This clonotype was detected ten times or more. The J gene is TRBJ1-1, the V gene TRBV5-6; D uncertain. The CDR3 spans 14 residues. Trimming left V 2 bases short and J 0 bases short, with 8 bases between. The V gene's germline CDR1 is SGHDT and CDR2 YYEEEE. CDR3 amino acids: CASSFREMNTEAFF. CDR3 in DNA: TGTGCCAGCAGCTTCCGCGAAATGAACACTGAAGCTTTCTTT.

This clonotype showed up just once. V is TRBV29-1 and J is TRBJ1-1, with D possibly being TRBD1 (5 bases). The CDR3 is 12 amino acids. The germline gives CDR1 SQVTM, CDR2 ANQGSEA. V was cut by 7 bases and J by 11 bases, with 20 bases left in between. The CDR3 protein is CSASATDLNAFF. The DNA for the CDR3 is TGCAGCGCTTCCGCGACAGACCTGAATGCTTTCTTT. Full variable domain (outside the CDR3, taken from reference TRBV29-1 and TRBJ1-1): SAVISQKPSRDICQRGTSLTIQCQVDSQVTMMFWYRQQPGQSLTLIATANQGSEATYESGFVIDKFPISRPNLTFSTLTVSNMSPEDSSIYLCSASATDLNAFFGQGTRLTVV.

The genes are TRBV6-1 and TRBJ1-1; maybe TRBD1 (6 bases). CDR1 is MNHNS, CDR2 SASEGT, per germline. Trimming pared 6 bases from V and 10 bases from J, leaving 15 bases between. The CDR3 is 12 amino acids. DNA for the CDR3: TGTGCCAGCAGCCTAACAGGGCCCATAGCTTTCTTT. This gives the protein CASSLTGPIAFF.

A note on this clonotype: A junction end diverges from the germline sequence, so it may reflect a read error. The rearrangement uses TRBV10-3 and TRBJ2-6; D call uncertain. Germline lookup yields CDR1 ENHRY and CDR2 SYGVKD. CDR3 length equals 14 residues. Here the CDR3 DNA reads TGTGCCAGCAGTGTCATCGTTGGGGCCAACGTCCTGACTTTC. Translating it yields CASSVIVGANVLTF.

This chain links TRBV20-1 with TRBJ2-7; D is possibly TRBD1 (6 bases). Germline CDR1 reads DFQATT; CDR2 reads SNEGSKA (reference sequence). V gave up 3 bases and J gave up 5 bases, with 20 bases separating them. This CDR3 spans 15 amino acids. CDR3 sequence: CSARDLRGTDHEQYF. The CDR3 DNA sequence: TGCAGTGCTAGGGATTTGAGGGGGACCGACCACGAGCAGTACTTC.

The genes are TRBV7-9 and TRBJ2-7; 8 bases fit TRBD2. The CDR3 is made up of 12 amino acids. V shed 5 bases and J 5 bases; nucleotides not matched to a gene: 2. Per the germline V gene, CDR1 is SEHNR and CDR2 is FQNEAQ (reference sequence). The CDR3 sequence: CASSAGGDEQYF. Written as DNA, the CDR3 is TGTGCCAGCAGCGCGGGAGGAGACGAGCAGTACTTC.

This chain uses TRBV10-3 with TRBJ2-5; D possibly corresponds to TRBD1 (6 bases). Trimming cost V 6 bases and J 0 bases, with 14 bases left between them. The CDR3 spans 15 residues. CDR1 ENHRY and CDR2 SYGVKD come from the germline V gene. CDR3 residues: CAISSTRDNQETQYF. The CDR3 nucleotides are TGTGCCATCAGCTCTACCCGGGACAACCAAGAGACCCAGTACTTC.

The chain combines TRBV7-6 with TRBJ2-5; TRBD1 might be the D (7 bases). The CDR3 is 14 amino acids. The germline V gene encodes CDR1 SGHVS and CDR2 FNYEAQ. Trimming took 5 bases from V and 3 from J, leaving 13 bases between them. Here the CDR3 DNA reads TGTGCCAGCAGCCAGGGGGGCGGGGAAGAGACCCAGTACTTC. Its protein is CASSQGGGEETQYF.

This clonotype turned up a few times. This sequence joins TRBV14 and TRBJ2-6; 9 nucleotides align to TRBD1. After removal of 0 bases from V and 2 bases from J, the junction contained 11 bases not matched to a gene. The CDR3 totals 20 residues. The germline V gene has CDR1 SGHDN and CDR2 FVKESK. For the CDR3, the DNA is TGTGCCAGCAGCCAAGATGGGGCCGGGACAGGGTTTCCTGGGGCCAACGTCCTGACTTTC. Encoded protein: CASSQDGAGTGFPGANVLTF.

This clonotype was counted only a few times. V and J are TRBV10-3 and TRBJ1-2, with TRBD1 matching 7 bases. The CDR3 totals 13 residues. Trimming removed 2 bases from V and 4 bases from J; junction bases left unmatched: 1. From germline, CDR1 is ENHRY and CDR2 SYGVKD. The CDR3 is CAISERTGYGYTF. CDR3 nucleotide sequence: TGTGCCATCAGTGAGAGGACAGGCTATGGCTACACCTTC.

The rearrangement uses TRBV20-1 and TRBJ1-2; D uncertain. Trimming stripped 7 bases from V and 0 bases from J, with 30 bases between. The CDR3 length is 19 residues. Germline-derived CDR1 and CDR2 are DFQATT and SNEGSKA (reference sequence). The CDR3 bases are TGCAGTGTCCCTTTTAGAGTGGCTATATTCTTATGTGCTAACTATGGCTACACCTTC. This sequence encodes CSVPFRVAIFLCANYGYTF.

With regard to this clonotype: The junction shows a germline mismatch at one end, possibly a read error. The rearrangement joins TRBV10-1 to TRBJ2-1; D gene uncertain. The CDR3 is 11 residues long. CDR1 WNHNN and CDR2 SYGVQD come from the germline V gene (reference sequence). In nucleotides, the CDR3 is TGCGCCAGTAGTGCCGATAGGTTGAAGTTCTTC. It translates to CASSADRLKFF.